Presented here are 10 T cell receptor beta chains from one specimen sequenced in a study of blood T cells in healthy people across ages. The authors ran a second PCR of 7 to 11 cycles using a sample-barcoded 5' primer and a J-beta primer mix. TCRdb independently ran MiXCR on the 5' RACE reads; one entry per CDR3 protein. The profile covers 1.2 million to 1.5 million distinct CDR3 sequences, with 59% appearing a single time and 6.7% taken by the ten largest. The sample was blood. The receptors here all came from a man between 18 and 35 years old in good health.

The table lists this clonotype with a few counts. The chain employs TRBV2 and TRBJ1-2, with 9 bases aligning to TRBD1. CDR1 and CDR2 (germline): SNHLY, FYNNEI. The length of the CDR3 is 11 residues. Unmatched junction bases numbered 5, after V lost 10 bases and J lost 8 bases. The CDR3 coding sequence is TGTGCCACTAGGACAGGGGACGGCTACACCTTC. It encodes CATRTGDGYTF. The full variable domain, rest sourced from reference TRBV2 and TRBJ1-2, is EPEVTQTPSHQVTQMGQEVILRCVPISNHLYFYWYRQILGQKVEFLVSFYNNEISEKSEIFDDQFSVERPDGSNFTLKIRSTKLEDSAMYFCATRTGDGYTFGSGTRLTVV.

This clonotype was found a few times. V is TRBV10-3 and J is TRBJ1-1; D might be TRBD1 (5 bases). The CDR3 totals 13 residues. CDR1 is ENHRY, CDR2 SYGVKD, per germline. Trimming pared 5 bases from V and 0 bases from J, leaving 7 bases between. Here the CDR3 DNA reads TGTGCCATCAGTCGGGGACTGAACACTGAAGCTTTCTTT. This translates into CAISRGLNTEAFF.

This clonotype appeared a few times. The CDR3 region is CASSRHATNEKLFF. The CDR3 DNA sequence: TGTGCCAGCAGCCGACATGCAACTAATGAAAAACTGTTTTTT. The rearrangement links TRBV12-3 or TRBV12-4 to TRBJ1-4, with D uncertain. The CDR3 loop spans 14 amino acids. V shed 6 bases and J shed 0 bases, with 8 bases lying between them.

V and J are TRBV6-6 and TRBJ2-7; perhaps TRBD1 as D (6 bases). Looked up from germline, CDR1 is MNHNY and CDR2 is SVGAGI (reference sequence). The CDR3 contains 14 residues. The V end lost 1 base, the J end lost 7 bases, and 14 bases lay between the germline ends. CDR3 DNA: TGTGCCAGCAGTTACTTGGACAGAACCAATGAGCAGTACTTC. Residues: CASSYLDRTNEQYF.

The chain has TRBV3-1 and TRBJ2-2, with a possible D match to TRBD2 (5 bases). The CDR3 runs to 14 residues. The V end lost 1 base, the J end lost 4 bases, and 7 bases lay between the germline ends. Germline V gene data show CDR1 as LGHDT and CDR2 as YNNKEL (reference sequence). CDR3: CASSQASGTGELFF. DNA for the CDR3: TGTGCCAGCAGCCAAGCGAGCGGCACCGGGGAGCTGTTTTTT.

This clonotype has only a few counts. Sequence at one end of the junction differs from germline and may be a read error. The V call is TRBV5-1, the J call TRBJ2-7; 7 positions match TRBD1. Looked up from germline, CDR1 is SGHRS and CDR2 is YFSETQ. The CDR3 totals 14 residues. The CDR3 DNA sequence: TGTGCCAGCAGTATCGGGACAGACTCCTACGAGCAGTACTTC. The encoded protein is CASSIGTDSYEQYF.

This chain connects TRBV4-3 to TRBJ1-2; 8 nucleotides match TRBD1. The V segment lost 3 bases and the J segment 4 bases; nucleotides outside the gene matches: 13. CDR3 length: 17 amino acids. From germline, CDR1 is LGHNA and CDR2 YSLEER. CDR3 sequence (DNA): TGCGCCAGCAGCCAGGAGTGGGACAGGATAAATTCCTATGGCTACACCTTC. This encodes CASSQEWDRINSYGYTF.

This clonotype appeared a single time. The chain is built from TRBV4-3 and TRBJ2-3; TRBD2 matches 9 bases. Germline CDR1 reads LGHNA; CDR2 reads YSLEER. The CDR3 totals 16 residues. With 0 bases clipped from V and 3 bases from J, the junction kept 4 bases outside the gene matches. The DNA for the CDR3 is TGCGCCAGCAGCCAAGATCTAGCGGGGATAACAGATACGCAGTATTTT. Amino acids: CASSQDLAGITDTQYF.

J is TRBJ2-1 and V is TRBV9; D is unresolved. The CDR3 has 15 residues. V gave up 0 bases and J gave up 3 bases, with 10 bases separating them. Germline V gene data show CDR1 as SGDLS and CDR2 as YYNGEE. In DNA, the CDR3 is TGTGCCAGCAGCGTAGCGGTAGGCGTCTACAATGAGCAGTTCTTC. Its protein product is CASSVAVGVYNEQFF.

The rearrangement links TRBV5-1 to TRBJ2-4; 10 bases line up with TRBD2. The DNA matches TRBJ2-7 better at its end, which makes the J call doubtful. The CDR3 spans 16 residues. CDR1 and CDR2 from the germline V gene are SGHRS and YFSETQ. CDR3 sequence: CASSAASGGTPYEQYF. The DNA of the CDR3 is TGCGCCAGCAGCGCGGCTAGCGGGGGTACGCCCTACGAGCAGTACTTC.